Described below is a single TCR beta chain sequence and its context. Reanalyzing the 5' RACE reads, TCRdb keeps one entry per CDR3 protein, without DNA. The ten most abundant clones cover 2% to 2.5% of a sample with 310,000 or so distinct CDR3 sequences. This sample stems from a study of monozygotic twins with inflammatory bowel disease. Germline V gene data show CDR1 as MNHNS and CDR2 as SASEGT. The CDR3 loop spans 16 amino acids. The receptor's source is a human donor with ulcerative colitis or Crohn's disease, or a healthy co-twin of an affected twin (not recorded which). V and J are TRBV6-1 and TRBJ2-5; the TCRdb call, TRBD2, lacks DNA for checking. Source material: blood. The CDR3: CASSEVAGGPQETQYF.